This TCR beta chain was sequenced for a study of cytomegalovirus exposure and HLA in healthy donors. Study results and caveats: Some TCR beta chains (about 170 of them) were listed as cytomegalovirus-associated.

As for this clone: Its antigen is unknown.

13 Jbeta primers and 60 Vbeta primers were used for the PCR. Sequenced by immunoSEQ multiplex PCR; TCRdb stores in-frame clones only, minus some. The sample consists of approximately 150,000 clones, roughly 80% of them appearing once. The TCR sequence derives from a woman aged 60-75 years in good health and CMV-seronegative. The sequencing sample was made of PBMCs.

The CDR3 region has the DNA TGTGCCAGCAGCTTAAATCCCGGCGCTAGCGGAAACACCGGGGAGCTGTTTTTT. Amino acid sequence: CASSLNPGASGNTGELFF. V is TRBV7-3 and J is TRBJ2-2; the match to TRBD2 covers 7 bases. The V and J ends lost 1 base and 2 bases, in that order; junction bases with no gene match: 10. There are 18 residues in the CDR3. Germline V CDR1 and CDR2: SGHTA, FQGTGA.